One sample yielded the 17 T cell receptor beta chains listed below, sequenced in a study of early T cells in non-severe SARS-CoV-2 infection. TCRdb passed the 5' RACE reads through MiXCR, listing each CDR3 protein once. This sample has 100,000 to 130,000 distinct CDR3 sequences, with around an eighth found just once. The material sequenced was whole blood. The receptors were sampled from an adult who was a healthcare worker with PCR-confirmed SARS-CoV-2 infection or an uninfected control (not recorded which).

This clonotype was observed a handful of times. The rearrangement joins TRBV18 to TRBJ2-7; weak D call: TRBD2 (6 bases). The germline V gene encodes CDR1 KGHSH and CDR2 LQKENI. V lost 2 bases to trimming and J lost 0 bases, with 17 bases between them. The CDR3 is 17 residues long. For the CDR3, the DNA is TGTGCCAGCTCACCAAACGGACTATCCTACGCCTCCTACGAGCAGTACTTC. Protein sequence: CASSPNGLSYASYEQYF.

The chain carries TRBV5-1 and TRBJ2-2, with D uncertain. Germline CDR1 and CDR2: SGHRS and YFSETQ. The CDR3 extends over 17 amino acids. V dropped 4 bases and J dropped 4 bases, with 20 bases sitting between them. The CDR3 protein is CASSGSPGPGGTGELFF. The CDR3 DNA follows: TGCGCCAGCAGCGGAAGCCCCGGACCGGGTGGCACCGGGGAGCTGTTTTTT. The full variable domain, with the rest looked up from reference TRBV5-1 and TRBJ2-2, is KAGVTQTPRYLIKTRGQQVTLSCSPISGHRSVSWYQQTPGQGLQFLFEYFSETQRNKGNFPGRFSGRQFSNSRSEMNVSTLELGDSALYLCASSGSPGPGGTGELFFGEGSRLTVL.

This clonotype was seen a few times. The rearrangement joins TRBV6-2 or TRBV6-3 to TRBJ2-2, with D unclear. This CDR3 is 12 amino acids long. The germline V gene encodes CDR1 MNHEY and CDR2 SVGEGT. Trimming removed 2 bases from V and 7 bases from J, with 5 bases in between. The CDR3 here is CASSYLGGELFF. The CDR3 nucleotides read TGTGCCAGCAGTTACCTTGGCGGGGAGCTGTTTTTT.

This clonotype was recorded at least ten times. The gene calls are TRBV24-1 and TRBJ2-1; D is unclear. CDR1 is KGHDR, CDR2 SFDVKD, per germline. V gave up 4 bases and J gave up 9 bases, with 12 bases separating them. The CDR3 totals 13 residues. CDR3 nucleotides: TGTGCCACCAGTGACACCATCAGGATTGAGCAGTTCTTC. Residues: CATSDTIRIEQFF.

At least ten counts were recorded for this clonotype. The chain couples TRBV28 to TRBJ1-5; 9 positions agree with TRBD1. After removal of 6 bases from V and 8 bases from J, the junction contained 11 bases not matched to a gene. Germline lookup yields CDR1 MDHEN and CDR2 SYDVKM. CDR3 length: 15 residues. The CDR3 loop is CASSPRGTGNKPQHF. DNA of the CDR3: TGTGCCAGCAGCCCCAGAGGGACAGGGAATAAGCCCCAGCATTTT.

The chain is built from TRBV10-3 and TRBJ2-2; D remains unclear. Trimming took 10 bases from V and 2 from J, leaving 8 bases between them. The CDR3 consists of 12 residues. CDR1 and CDR2 from the germline V gene are ENHRY and SYGVKD. CDR3 nucleotides: TGTGCCACCAAGCGAAACACCGGGGAGCTGTTTTTT. The encoded protein is CATKRNTGELFF.

As for this clonotype: One junction end does not reproduce the germline sequence, and a read error may be involved. J is TRBJ2-5 and V is TRBV5-4; 7 bases match TRBD1. Germline assignment: CDR1 SGHNT and CDR2 YYREEE (reference sequence). The CDR3 runs 14 residues. The CDR3 region is CASKPGTAQEAQYF. The DNA of the CDR3 is TGTGCCAGCAAGCCAGGGACAGCCCAAGAGGCCCAGTACTTC.

CDR3 sequence: CASSNPFQGRTDTQYF. CDR3 nucleotides: TGTGCCAGCAGCAACCCCTTCCAGGGTAGAACAGATACGCAGTATTTT. The chain combines TRBV21-1 with TRBJ2-3; the table's TRBD1 call for D was not verified on the DNA. TRBV21-1 is a listed pseudogene. The CDR3 has 16 residues.

V and J are TRBV6-5 and TRBJ2-7; TRBD1 agrees at 10 bases. Germline CDR1 reads MNHEY; CDR2 reads SVGAGI. J gave up 4 bases and V 0 bases, and 3 bases lay outside the gene matches. This CDR3 is 15 amino acids long. The CDR3 coding sequence is TGTGCCAGCAGTTACTCCGGGGACAGGGGATACGAGCAGTACTTC. This translates into CASSYSGDRGYEQYF.

This chain joins TRBV12-3 or TRBV12-4 and TRBJ1-1; D gene ambiguous. V was pared by 5 bases and J by 10 bases, with 17 bases between. The CDR3 consists of 13 residues. Written as DNA, the CDR3 is TGTGCCAGCAGTCTATCTCCGGGATGGGGAGCTTTCTTT. It yields the protein CASSLSPGWGAFF.

This clonotype was detected many times. This sequence joins TRBV9 and TRBJ1-3; D may be TRBD1 (6 bases). Trimming pared 1 base from V and 0 bases from J, leaving 8 bases between. This CDR3 is built from 15 residues. Germline V lookup: CDR1 SGDLS, CDR2 YYNGEE. The CDR3 region has the DNA TGTGCCAGCAGCGTAACAGGGAGCTCTGGAAACACCATATATTTT. The encoded protein is CASSVTGSSGNTIYF.

This chain connects TRBV29-1 to TRBJ2-5, with D hard to call. The V and J ends lost 8 bases and 0 bases respectively, with 10 bases between them. This CDR3 region has 12 residues. Looked up from germline, CDR1 is SQVTM and CDR2 is ANQGSEA. CDR3: CSTRLYQETQYF. The CDR3 nucleotides read TGCAGCACCCGTTTGTACCAAGAGACCCAGTACTTC.

This clonotype was observed a handful of times. As DNA, the CDR3 is TGCAGCGTCCCTCGTTCGGGAGGGCCCATCTACAATGAGCAGTTCTTC. Amino acids: CSVPRSGGPIYNEQFF. The chain combines TRBV29-1 with TRBJ2-1; 8 bases line up with TRBD2. CDR1 is SQVTM, CDR2 ANQGSEA, per germline. CDR3 length: 16 residues. Trimming took 6 bases from V and 3 from J; bases not matched to a gene: 13.

This clonotype was recorded at least ten times. The chain recombines TRBV7-2 with TRBJ1-1; D is undetermined. V gave up 1 base and J gave up 1 base, with 7 bases separating them. Germline CDR1 SGHTA, CDR2 FQGNSA. The CDR3 is 14 amino acids. The CDR3 is CASSLVGPNTEAFF. DNA of the CDR3: TGTGCCAGCAGCTTAGTAGGACCGAACACTGAAGCTTTCTTT.

J is TRBJ2-5 and V is TRBV12-3 or TRBV12-4; 16 nucleotides line up with TRBD2. Trimming took 5 bases from V and 1 from J; bases not matched to a gene: 4. The CDR3 is 17 amino acids. CDR3 sequence reads: CASSGTSGRALQETQYF. DNA for the CDR3: TGTGCCAGCAGTGGGACTAGCGGGAGGGCCCTCCAAGAGACCCAGTACTTC.

This clonotype was observed once. The chain links TRBV11-3 to TRBJ2-5, with D uncertain. The CDR3 consists of 15 residues. Per germline, CDR1 SGHNT and CDR2 YENEEA. V was shortened by 7 bases and J by 3 bases, with 18 bases between the two germline ends. CDR3 sequence reads: CASTLGTGLEETQYF. CDR3 nucleotide sequence: TGTGCCAGCACCCTTGGAACGGGCCTCGAAGAGACCCAGTACTTC.

In its sample, this clonotype was seen many times. This sequence joins TRBV2 and TRBJ2-2; D is possibly TRBD2 (5 bases). The V gene's germline CDR1 is SNHLY and CDR2 FYNNEI. Trimming removed 6 bases at V and 1 base at J, with 12 bases between. This CDR3 spans 15 amino acids. Here the CDR3 reads CASRQGSRNTGELFF. The DNA of the CDR3 is TGTGCCAGCAGGCAAGGGAGTCGGAACACCGGGGAGCTGTTTTTT.